This T cell receptor beta chain was captured in a study of cytomegalovirus exposure and HLA in healthy donors. Looking at the study overall: The same platform as the approximately 670 first-cohort repertoires was used for the 120 validation repertoires, a later analysis reported.

This clone occurred once. Its target is unknown. Sequenced by immunoSEQ multiplex PCR; TCRdb stores in-frame clones only, minus some. This sample has around 250,000 clones, with roughly 90% found just once. General study points: Cytomegalovirus association was assigned to 150 to 200 TCR beta chains. According to a subsequent analysis, TCR clusters identified in the first cohort showed a tendency to co-occur across the roughly 130 validation repertoires. Despite most TCR sequences being rare, some public TCRs occurred in many donors.

Germline CDR1 SGDLS, CDR2 YYNGEE. The CDR3 sequence is 17 residues long. This TCR came from a young woman in good health and CMV-seronegative. The chain employs TRBV9 and TRBJ1-5, with D tentatively TRBD1 (5 bases). What was sequenced was PBMCs. The CDR3 loop is CANSRGRARDSNQPQHF. As DNA, the CDR3 is TGTGCTAACTCGCGGGGACGGGCCCGAGATAGCAATCAGCCCCAGCATTTT.